The next 30 T cell receptor beta chains were all read from a single sample in a study of T-cell reconstitution after alpha-beta-depleted transplantation in children. Preparing the TCRbeta library involved the use of unique molecular identifiers. TCRdb fed the PCR reads into MiXCR, producing one record per CDR3 protein. The sample yields just under 350,000 distinct CDR3 sequences, around 15% seen once. Source: PBMCs, mostly from graft donor cells, taken 360 days after TCRalphabeta/CD19-depleted stem cell transplant. The receptors stem from a male patient aged 2-9 years who had a stem cell transplant for acute lymphoblastic leukemia, so the T cells may come from the graft donor.

This clonotype has more than one count but fewer than ten. The genes are TRBV30 and TRBJ2-3; D is unclear. Germline-derived CDR1 and CDR2 are GTSNPN and SVGIG (reference sequence). Trimming shortened V by 4 bases and J by 2 bases, and 7 bases separated the two germline ends. This CDR3 has 12 amino acids. The CDR3 is CAWIRYTDTQYF. The CDR3 DNA reads TGTGCCTGGATCCGGTACACAGATACGCAGTATTTT.

The sample holds many counts of this clonotype. The chain couples TRBV5-1 to TRBJ2-7; either TRBD1 or TRBD2 may supply D (5 bases each). From germline, CDR1 is SGHRS and CDR2 YFSETQ. The CDR3 is 15 residues long. Trimming pared 2 bases from V and 0 bases from J, leaving 12 bases between. The CDR3 protein is CASSFTAGSSYEQYF. CDR3 coding DNA: TGCGCCAGCAGCTTTACCGCAGGGAGCTCCTACGAGCAGTACTTC.

This clonotype was counted only a few times. CDR3: CSAKKPGRDTEAFF. The CDR3 nucleotides read TGCAGTGCTAAGAAGCCCGGACGGGACACTGAAGCTTTCTTT. The genes are TRBV20-1 and TRBJ1-1; D remains ambiguous. V lost 4 bases, J lost 3 bases, and 15 bases lay in between. There are 14 residues in the CDR3. Germline assignment: CDR1 DFQATT and CDR2 SNEGSKA (reference sequence).

This clonotype has a handful of counts. The chain combines TRBV4-1 with TRBJ1-5; D is undetermined. The CDR3 consists of 15 residues. With 1 base removed from V and 5 bases from J, the gap between germline ends came to 12 bases. CDR1 is MGHRA, CDR2 YSYEKL, per germline. This CDR3 is CASSQAPREDQPQHF. For the CDR3, the DNA is TGCGCCAGCAGCCAAGCTCCCCGGGAGGATCAGCCCCAGCATTTT.

V usage is TRBV27 and J usage is TRBJ2-2; the D gene is possibly TRBD1 (5 bases). V was trimmed by 6 bases and J by 3 bases, leaving 11 bases between them. The CDR3 consists of 14 residues. Germline-derived CDR1 and CDR2 are MNHEY and SMNVEV (reference sequence). In DNA form, the CDR3 reads TGTGCCAGCAGCGTAGGGGCGGACACCGGGGAGCTGTTTTTT. The encoded protein is CASSVGADTGELFF.

This clonotype was counted ten times or more. The chain recombines TRBV12-3 or TRBV12-4 with TRBJ1-5, with D possibly TRBD1 on 6 matching bases. With 5 bases removed from V and 6 bases from J, the gap between germline ends came to 14 bases. The CDR3 length is 14 residues. The CDR3 DNA sequence: TGTGCCAGCAGTCCCAGGGGAGGCGGTCAGCCCCAGCATTTT. Amino acid sequence: CASSPRGGGQPQHF.

This clonotype was counted at least ten times. The rearrangement links TRBV12-3 or TRBV12-4 to TRBJ1-1; a weak D match, TRBD1 (5 bases). V was clipped by 3 bases and J by 7 bases, with 6 bases between them. CDR3 length: 11 residues. The CDR3 coding sequence is TGTGCCAGCAGTTTCACAGGTGAAGCTTTCTTT. Residues: CASSFTGEAFF.

This clonotype has a handful of counts. The rearrangement links TRBV4-2 to TRBJ2-7; TRBD2 agrees at 12 bases. The CDR3 contains 16 residues. Germline lookup yields CDR1 LGHNA and CDR2 YNFKEQ. Germline trimming cut 4 bases from V and 1 base from J; bases unmatched to any gene: 5. The CDR3: CASSPLAGGNSYEQYF. Here the CDR3 DNA reads TGTGCCAGCAGCCCCCTAGCGGGAGGGAATTCCTACGAGCAGTACTTC.

This clonotype showed up just a few times. The CDR3 reads CASSGLGARGEKLFF. The CDR3 nucleotides are TGTGCCAGCAGTGGTCTGGGGGCGCGAGGTGAAAAACTGTTTTTT. This chain joins TRBV28 and TRBJ1-4, with D possibly being TRBD1 (6 bases). The germline V gene encodes CDR1 MDHEN and CDR2 SYDVKM. The V and J ends lost 5 bases and 7 bases respectively, with 17 bases between them. This CDR3 has 15 amino acids.

The rearrangement uses TRBV28 and TRBJ1-5, with 9 positions matching TRBD1. The CDR3 loop spans 15 amino acids. With V trimmed by 8 bases and J by 2 bases, 7 bases remained unmatched. Looked up from germline, CDR1 is MDHEN and CDR2 is SYDVKM. In DNA, the CDR3 is TGTGCCAGCCTGGGGACAGGGTCGGGCAATCAGCCCCAGCATTTT. It yields the protein CASLGTGSGNQPQHF.

This clonotype was counted a few times. The rearrangement links TRBV5-1 to TRBJ2-7; perhaps TRBD2 as D (5 bases). Trimming took off 2 bases at V and 6 bases at J, with 15 bases between the two ends. The CDR3 has 14 residues. Germline V gene sequence: CDR1 SGHRS, CDR2 YFSETQ. CDR3 in amino acids: CASSFLAWSSEQYF. CDR3 in DNA: TGCGCCAGCAGCTTCTTAGCGTGGTCGAGCGAGCAGTACTTC.

This clonotype was observed a handful of times. At one of its ends the junction is not consistent with the germline gene, which may arise from a read error. J is TRBJ1-1 and V is TRBV12-3 or TRBV12-4, with D unclear. The CDR3 has 14 residues. DNA of the CDR3: TGTGCCATCAGTTTCGGTCGGGGAAACACTGAAGCTTTCTTT. This sequence encodes CAISFGRGNTEAFF.

This clonotype appeared once. The J gene is TRBJ2-4, the V gene TRBV4-3, with a possible D match to TRBD1 (6 bases). This CDR3 has 15 amino acids. Germline CDR1 is LGHNA and CDR2 is YSLEER. With 6 bases removed from V and 2 bases from J, the gap between germline ends came to 14 bases. The CDR3 DNA is TGCGCCAGCAGTGGGGGCCCGGGGCCCAAAAACATTCAGTACTTC. Its protein product is CASSGGPGPKNIQYF.

A few counts support this clonotype. The chain carries TRBV20-1 and TRBJ2-7, with 9 nucleotides matching TRBD2. Trimming took 0 bases from V and 3 from J; bases not matched to a gene: 3. In germline, CDR1 is DFQATT, CDR2 SNEGSKA (reference sequence). This CDR3 is 14 amino acids long. The CDR3 here is CSAREFSGGYEQYF. The DNA for the CDR3 is TGCAGTGCTAGAGAGTTTAGCGGGGGCTACGAGCAGTACTTC.

V gene TRBV4-2 combines with J gene TRBJ2-1, with 11 bases identical to TRBD2. Germline trimming cut 4 bases from V and 8 bases from J; bases unmatched to any gene: 4. This CDR3 spans 14 amino acids. The germline V gene encodes CDR1 LGHNA and CDR2 YNFKEQ. CDR3 in amino acids: CASSLAGGPDEQFF. CDR3 bases: TGTGCCAGCAGCCTAGCGGGAGGGCCCGATGAGCAGTTCTTC.

A few counts support this clonotype. The V gene is TRBV12-3 or TRBV12-4, the J gene TRBJ2-1; D might be TRBD1 (5 bases). V lost 5 bases and J lost 4, with 15 bases in between. There are 15 residues in the CDR3. The CDR3 spells CASSPTGEEYNEQFF. The CDR3 DNA sequence: TGTGCCAGCAGTCCCACAGGCGAAGAGTACAATGAGCAGTTCTTC.

This clonotype was recorded a few times. V gene TRBV5-1 combines with J gene TRBJ1-4, with D possibly matching TRBD1 (5 bases). Germline values: CDR1 SGHRS, CDR2 YFSETQ. The ends were cut back, 0 bases at V and 7 bases at J, with 10 bases in the middle. CDR3 size: 14 residues. As DNA, the CDR3 is TGCGCCAGCAGCTTGGGGACATCGGGTGAAAAACTGTTTTTT. This translates into CASSLGTSGEKLFF.

V and J are TRBV7-6 and TRBJ2-7, with D possibly being TRBD1 or TRBD2 (6 bases each). Trimming removed 5 bases at V and 1 base at J, with 12 bases between. The CDR3 spans 14 residues. The germline V gene has CDR1 SGHVS and CDR2 FNYEAQ. The CDR3 sequence is CASSERGRSYEQYF. In nucleotides, the CDR3 is TGTGCCAGCAGCGAAAGGGGGAGGTCCTACGAGCAGTACTTC.

This clonotype was picked up many times. The chain links TRBV12-3 or TRBV12-4 to TRBJ2-4; D gene uncertain. This CDR3 spans 14 amino acids. V was pared by 5 bases and J by 8 bases, with 16 bases between. CDR3 amino acids: CASSQSQFLDIQYF. CDR3 sequence (DNA): TGTGCCAGCAGTCAATCCCAGTTTCTCGACATTCAGTACTTC.

This clonotype was counted ten times or more. The chain uses TRBV4-2 and TRBJ2-1; D call uncertain. V dropped 0 bases and J dropped 2 bases, with 8 bases sitting between them. This CDR3 has 15 amino acids. Germline V gene data show CDR1 as LGHNA and CDR2 as YNFKEQ. CDR3 sequence: CASSQEQLPYNEQFF. CDR3 nucleotides: TGTGCCAGCAGCCAAGAACAGTTGCCCTACAATGAGCAGTTCTTC.

This chain connects TRBV7-2 to TRBJ2-1; D is uncertain. The CDR3 has 12 residues. The germline V gene encodes CDR1 SGHTA and CDR2 FQGNSA. Trimming pared 5 bases from V and 9 bases from J, leaving 11 bases between. For the CDR3, the DNA is TGTGCCAGCAGCCCCGTCGGCGGTGAGCAGTTCTTC. Its protein product is CASSPVGGEQFF.

This clonotype was recorded many times. The chain carries TRBV28 and TRBJ1-5; D not certain. The V gene's germline CDR1 is MDHEN and CDR2 SYDVKM. CDR3 size: 12 residues. The V and J ends lost 9 bases and 5 bases respectively, with 11 bases between them. The CDR3 reads CASPNGDQPQHF. In DNA, the CDR3 is TGTGCCAGTCCCAATGGGGATCAGCCCCAGCATTTT.

This chain connects TRBV21-1 to TRBJ2-7. TRBV21-1 is a pseudogene segment. This CDR3 spans 18 amino acids. CDR3: CASSQRTSCSIKTYEQYF. DNA for the CDR3: TGTGCCAGCAGCCAAAGAACATCGTGCTCTATAAAGACGTACGAGCAGTACTTC.

The chain joins TRBV19 to TRBJ2-1, with a tentative D call TRBD2 (5 bases). V lost 5 bases to trimming and J lost 0 bases, with 14 bases between them. Per germline, CDR1 LNHDA and CDR2 SQIVND (reference sequence). CDR3 size: 16 residues. The CDR3 DNA follows: TGTGCCAGTAGTCCCTCAGCGGAGAGCTCCTACAATGAGCAGTTCTTC. It is translated as CASSPSAESSYNEQFF.

The chain combines TRBV28 with TRBJ1-3; D is undetermined. This CDR3 is built from 15 residues. V was shortened by 5 bases and J by 0 bases, with 11 bases between the two germline ends. Germline CDR1 reads MDHEN; CDR2 reads SYDVKM. The CDR3 reads CASSLGLVSGNTIYF. For the CDR3, the DNA is TGTGCCAGCAGTCTCGGGCTCGTCTCTGGAAACACCATATATTTT. Full variable domain (outside the CDR3, taken from reference TRBV28 and TRBJ1-3): DVKVTQSSRYLVKRTGEKVFLECVQDMDHENMFWYRQDPGLGLRLIYFSYDVKMKEKGDIPEGYSVSREKKERFSLILESASTNQTSMYLCASSLGLVSGNTIYFGEGSWLTVV.

This clonotype was seen ten or more times. This rearrangement joins TRBV6-1 to TRBJ2-5; tentative D call: TRBD2 (5 bases). CDR1 MNHNS and CDR2 SASEGT come from the germline V gene. V shed 6 bases and J shed 0 bases, with 11 bases lying between them. The CDR3 consists of 14 residues. CDR3: CASRASLYQETQYF. The DNA for the CDR3 is TGTGCCAGCAGGGCTAGCCTGTACCAAGAGACCCAGTACTTC.

This rearrangement joins TRBV4-1 to TRBJ2-2; 7 nucleotides align to TRBD1. Germline V gene sequence: CDR1 MGHRA, CDR2 YSYEKL. CDR3 length equals 18 residues. The V and J ends lost 0 bases and 3 bases, in that order; junction bases with no gene match: 10. CDR3 DNA sequence: TGCGCCAGCAGCCAAGACCCCCCGACAGGGTATTACACCGGGGAGCTGTTTTTT. Amino acid sequence: CASSQDPPTGYYTGELFF.

The table lists this clonotype with a few counts. The chain couples TRBV6-1 to TRBJ1-4; 7 nucleotides match TRBD1. V was pared by 7 bases and J by 5 bases, with 7 bases of the junction left unmatched. The CDR3 is 14 amino acids. Germline loops: CDR1 MNHNS, CDR2 SASEGT. The CDR3 nucleotides are TGTGCCAGCAATGCTCGACAGGGCAATGAAAAACTGTTTTTT. It is translated as CASNARQGNEKLFF.

This clonotype appeared a few times. This rearrangement joins TRBV15 to TRBJ1-5; TRBD1 matches 12 bases. This CDR3 spans 18 amino acids. V shed 6 bases, J shed 0 bases, and the junction held 9 bases outside the gene matches. From germline, CDR1 is LNHNV and CDR2 YYDKDF (reference sequence). CDR3 protein: CATSAGTGGFDSNQPQHF. DNA for the CDR3: TGTGCCACCAGTGCCGGGACAGGGGGCTTCGATAGCAATCAGCCCCAGCATTTT.

V usage is TRBV27 and J usage is TRBJ2-1; TRBD2 matches at 9 bases. CDR3 length: 18 amino acids. Germline V lookup: CDR1 MNHEY, CDR2 SMNVEV (reference sequence). V lost 0 bases, J lost 6 bases, and 12 bases stayed unmatched. The CDR3: CASSLSPLVAGEGNEQFF. CDR3 nucleotides: TGTGCCAGCAGTTTATCACCGCTGGTAGCGGGAGAAGGCAATGAGCAGTTCTTC.